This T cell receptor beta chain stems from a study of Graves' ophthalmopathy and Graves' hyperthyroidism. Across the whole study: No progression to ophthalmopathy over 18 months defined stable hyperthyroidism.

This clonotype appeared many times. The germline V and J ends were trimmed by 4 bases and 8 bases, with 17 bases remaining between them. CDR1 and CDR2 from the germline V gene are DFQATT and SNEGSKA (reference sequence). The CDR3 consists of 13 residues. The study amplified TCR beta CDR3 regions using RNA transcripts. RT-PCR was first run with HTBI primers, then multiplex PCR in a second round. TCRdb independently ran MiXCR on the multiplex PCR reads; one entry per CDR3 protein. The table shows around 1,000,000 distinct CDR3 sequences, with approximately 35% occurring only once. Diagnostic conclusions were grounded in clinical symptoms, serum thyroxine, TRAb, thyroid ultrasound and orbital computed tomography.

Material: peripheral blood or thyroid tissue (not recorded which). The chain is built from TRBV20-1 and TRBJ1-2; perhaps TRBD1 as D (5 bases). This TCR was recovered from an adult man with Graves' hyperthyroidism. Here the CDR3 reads CSAISGPDRGYTF. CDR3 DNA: TGCAGTGCTATTTCGGGGCCTGATCGGGGCTACACCTTC.